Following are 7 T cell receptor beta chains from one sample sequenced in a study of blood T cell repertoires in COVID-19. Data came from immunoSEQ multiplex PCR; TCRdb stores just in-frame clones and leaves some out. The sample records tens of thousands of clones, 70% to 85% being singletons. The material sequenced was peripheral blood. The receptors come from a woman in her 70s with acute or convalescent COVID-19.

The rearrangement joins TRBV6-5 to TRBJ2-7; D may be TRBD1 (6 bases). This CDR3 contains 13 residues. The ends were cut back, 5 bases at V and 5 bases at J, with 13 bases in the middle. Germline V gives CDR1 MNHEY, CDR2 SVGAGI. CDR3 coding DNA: TGTGCCAGCAGTCAGGACAGAAGCCACGAGCAGTACTTC. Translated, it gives CASSQDRSHEQYF.

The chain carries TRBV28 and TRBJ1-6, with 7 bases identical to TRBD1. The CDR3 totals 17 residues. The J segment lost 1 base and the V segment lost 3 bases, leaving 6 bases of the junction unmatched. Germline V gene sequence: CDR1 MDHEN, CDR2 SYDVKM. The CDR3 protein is CASSLTGWDSYNSPLHF. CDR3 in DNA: TGTGCCAGCAGTTTGACAGGGTGGGATTCCTATAATTCACCCCTCCACTTT.

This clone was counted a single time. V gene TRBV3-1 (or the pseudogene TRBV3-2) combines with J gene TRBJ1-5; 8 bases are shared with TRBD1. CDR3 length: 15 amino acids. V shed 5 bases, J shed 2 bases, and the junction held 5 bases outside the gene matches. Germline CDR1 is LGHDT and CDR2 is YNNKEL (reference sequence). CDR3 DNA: TGTGCCAGCAGCACGACAGGGGTAGGCAATCAGCCCCAGCATTTT. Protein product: CASSTTGVGNQPQHF.

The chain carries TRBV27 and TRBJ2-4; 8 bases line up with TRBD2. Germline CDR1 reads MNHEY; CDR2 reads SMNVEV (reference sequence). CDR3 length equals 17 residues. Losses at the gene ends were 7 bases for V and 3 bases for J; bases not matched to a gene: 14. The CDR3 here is CASTTTQAGDGKNIQYF. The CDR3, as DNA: TGTGCCAGCACCACTACCCAAGCGGGAGACGGCAAAAACATTCAGTACTTC.

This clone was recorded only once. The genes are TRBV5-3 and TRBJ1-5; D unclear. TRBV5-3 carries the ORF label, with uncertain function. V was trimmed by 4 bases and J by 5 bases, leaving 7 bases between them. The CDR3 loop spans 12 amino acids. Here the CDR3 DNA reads TGTGCCAGAAGCCCCTTGTATCAGCCCCAGCATTTT. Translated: CARSPLYQPQHF.

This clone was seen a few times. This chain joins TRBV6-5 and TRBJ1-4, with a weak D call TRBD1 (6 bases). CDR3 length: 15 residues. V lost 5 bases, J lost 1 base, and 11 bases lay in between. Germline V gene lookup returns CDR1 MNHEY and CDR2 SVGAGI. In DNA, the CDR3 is TGTGCCAGCAGTCAAACACAGGGAACTAATGAAAAACTGTTTTTT. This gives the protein CASSQTQGTNEKLFF.

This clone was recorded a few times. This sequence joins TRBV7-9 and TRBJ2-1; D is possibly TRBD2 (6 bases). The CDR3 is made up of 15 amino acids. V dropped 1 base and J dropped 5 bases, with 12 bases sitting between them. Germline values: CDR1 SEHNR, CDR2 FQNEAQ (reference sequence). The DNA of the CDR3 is TGTGCCAGCAGCTTAGGGGCTAGCGCGAACAATGAGCAGTTCTTC. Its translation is CASSLGASANNEQFF.